This T cell receptor (beta chain) derives from a study of shared clonotypes between healthy human individuals. Study-wide results and limits: Despite large depth, rarefaction showed incomplete sorted-subset sequencing. Sharing across a handful of donors was seen in 4% to 6.5% of naive CD4 clonotypes.

Authors' methods: Filtering differed for immunoSEQ, which gave only junction sequences without quality scores. The protocol was immunoSEQ multiplex PCR, while the TCRdb copy is restricted to in-frame clones and leaves out a portion. From that table come the V and J calls and clone size; the DNA was used to work out D and trimming. The top ten hold around 0.61% of the sample, which has around 1.1 million clones, around three quarters seen once. A note on this clone: What it binds is not known.

This receptor was taken from a man in his late teens or twenties in good health. Some clones in this sample may be carry-over from other donors' samples. Sample: memory CD4+ T cells from PBMCs. Subset indicated: CD45RA-negative fraction.

The CDR3 spells CASTLRGSNQPQHF. CDR3 bases: TGTGCCAGCACTCTGAGGGGTAGCAATCAGCCCCAGCATTTT. The V and J genes are TRBV28 and TRBJ1-5, with TRBD1 as a possible D gene (5 bases). Trimming stripped 7 bases from V and 0 bases from J, with 10 bases between. The germline V gene encodes CDR1 MDHEN and CDR2 SYDVKM. This CDR3 region has 14 residues.